The rows below give T cell receptor beta chains drawn from one sample of a study of cytomegalovirus exposure and HLA in healthy donors. Sequenced by immunoSEQ multiplex PCR; TCRdb stores in-frame clones only, minus some. Of roughly 150,000 clones in the sample, approximately 81% were seen once. Sequencing used PBMCs. The receptors come from a man younger than 40 in good health and CMV-seropositive. Both conserved end residues are part of each CDR3. The order of the fields is clone size, J gene, D gene, V gene, CDR3 protein, CDR3 DNA. D genes are given only for firm matches. The size field is filled for only some rows; it gives once, few, many or a size class.

NA | TRBJ2-2 | TRBD2 | TRBV19 | CASSVKGTRLYIGELFF | TGTGCCAGTAGCGTGAAGGGGACTAGGTTATACATCGGGGAGCTGTTTTTT
NA | TRBJ1-1 | NA | TRBV18 | CASSLARDPNTEAFF | TGTGCCAGCTCACTTGCCCGGGATCCTAACACTGAAGCTTTCTTT
NA | TRBJ2-1 | TRBD2 | TRBV27 | CASSLGGSSYNEQFF | TGTGCCAGCAGTTTGGGCGGGAGCTCCTACAATGAGCAGTTCTTC
NA | TRBJ1-2 | NA | TRBV20-1 | CSASEREACTF | TGCAGTGCTTCGGAGAGGGAGGCGTGCACCTTC
NA | TRBJ2-5 | TRBD2 | TRBV7-9 | CASRGGTGFQETQYF | TGTGCCAGTCGCGGGGGGACGGGGTTCCAAGAGACCCAGTACTTC
NA | TRBJ2-7 | NA | TRBV6-5 | CASTNGVTHEQYF | TGTGCCAGCACCAACGGGGTAACCCACGAGCAGTACTTC
few | TRBJ1-5 | TRBD1 | TRBV6-5 | CASRQGTGNQPQHF | TGTGCCAGCAGACAAGGGACAGGCAATCAGCCCCAGCATTTT
NA | TRBJ2-3 | TRBD1 | TRBV7-9 | CASSTKKDRKEGTDTQYF | TGTGCCAGCAGCACTAAAAAGGACAGGAAGGAGGGCACAGATACGCAGTATTTT
NA | TRBJ1-5 | NA | TRBV6-1 | CASSEKVGVGGSNQPQHF | TGTGCCAGCAGTGAAAAGGTCGGGGTAGGAGGGTCCAATCAGCCCCAGCATTTT
many | TRBJ1-2 | NA | TRBV20-1 | CSAESGYGYTF | TGCAGTGCTGAGAGCGGTTATGGCTACACCTTC
NA | TRBJ2-3 | TRBD1 | TRBV9 | CASSVTGGGSRVGDTQYF | TGTGCCAGCAGCGTAACAGGGGGCGGTAGTCGTGTTGGAGATACGCAGTATTTT
NA | TRBJ2-7 | NA | TRBV30 | CAWSPLQGTSYEQYF | TGTGCCTGGAGCCCCCTACAGGGAACTTCCTACGAGCAGTACTTC
few | TRBJ1-2 | NA | TRBV28 | CASAGTYRSMSYTF | TGTGCCAGCGCCGGGACTTACCGTTCTATGAGCTACACCTTC
NA | TRBJ2-7 | NA | TRBV4-2 | CASSHLRGLPPYEQYF | TGTGCCAGCAGCCATCTCAGGGGATTACCTCCCTACGAGCAGTACTTC
NA | TRBJ2-3 | TRBD1 | TRBV6-1 | CASSEGTGGADTQYF | TGTGCCAGCAGCGAGGGGACAGGGGGCGCGGATACGCAGTATTTT
once | TRBJ1-5 | NA | TRBV7-2 | CASSDSGSNQPQHF | TGTGCCAGCAGCGACAGTGGTAGCAATCAGCCCCAGCATTTT
once | TRBJ2-4 | NA | TRBV7-2 | CASSSRAGRAKNIQYF | TGTGCCAGCAGCTCTCGGGCAGGGAGGGCCAAAAACATTCAGTACTTC
NA | TRBJ2-5 | NA | TRBV2 | CAITGTQGGTQYF | TGTGCCATAACCGGGACACAAGGGGGGACCCAGTACTTC
NA | TRBJ1-3 | NA | TRBV5-4 | CASSPGEREDTIYF | TGTGCCAGCTCCCCAGGGGAGCGGGAGGACACCATATATTTT
NA | TRBJ1-1 | TRBD1 | TRBV11-3 | CASSSWDREGAEAFF | TGTGCCAGCAGCTCCTGGGACAGGGAGGGGGCTGAAGCTTTCTTT